The 9 T cell receptor beta chains reported below all come from one sample, sequenced in a study of T cells in Graves' hyperthyroidism and ophthalmopathy. Regions amplified from RNA transcripts were the TCR beta CDR3 regions. When the TCR CDR3 underwent first-round RT-PCR, the HTBI primer set was used. MiXCR, run by TCRdb on the multiplex PCR reads, gives a single entry per CDR3 protein. The sample comprises approximately 400,000 distinct CDR3 sequences, about a sixth of which are singletons, and about 27% rests with the top ten. The specimen was blood. These receptors were taken from a young woman with Graves' hyperthyroidism that later progressed to Graves' ophthalmopathy.

Only a few counts were recorded for this clonotype. The genes are TRBV20-1 and TRBJ2-1; TRBD2 matches 8 bases. This CDR3 spans 17 amino acids. With 6 bases clipped from V and 5 bases from J, the junction kept 18 bases outside the gene matches. Germline V lookup: CDR1 DFQATT, CDR2 SNEGSKA (reference sequence). The CDR3 loop reads CSATGGDSRGQNNEQFF. CDR3 in DNA: TGCAGTGCCACGGGAGGGGACTCACGAGGTCAAAACAATGAGCAGTTCTTC.

In this sample, this clonotype turned up many times. The chain employs TRBV20-1 and TRBJ2-3, with 10 positions matching TRBD2. The CDR3 loop spans 16 amino acids. CDR1 and CDR2 (germline): DFQATT, SNEGSKA (reference sequence). V was clipped by 6 bases and J by 0 bases; unmatched bases: 9. The CDR3 nucleotides are TGCAGTGCCACCATAGCGGGAGGCACGAGCACAGATACGCAGTATTTT. The encoded protein is CSATIAGGTSTDTQYF.

This clonotype was picked up many times. V gene TRBV28 combines with J gene TRBJ2-3; D uncertain. Germline V CDR1 and CDR2: MDHEN, SYDVKM. CDR3 length: 15 amino acids. Trimming took 6 bases from V and 0 from J, leaving 13 bases between them. In nucleotides, the CDR3 is TGTGCCAGCAGCCATGACGAGTCTAGCACAGATACGCAGTATTTT. It yields the protein CASSHDESSTDTQYF.

As for this clonotype: At one of its ends the junction is not consistent with the germline gene, which may arise from a read error. This chain links TRBV6-2 or TRBV6-3 with TRBJ2-1; 12 nucleotides agree with TRBD2. Germline V CDR1 and CDR2: MNHEY, SVGEGT. This CDR3 is built from 16 residues. The CDR3 DNA reads as TGTGCCAGCAGTGACTCTAGCGGGAGGGGCTCCAATGAGCAGTTCTTC. It translates to CASSDSSGRGSNEQFF.

Concerning this clonotype: Germline is not matched at one junction end, which may reflect a read error. V gene TRBV6-5 combines with J gene TRBJ1-1; TRBD1 agrees at 7 bases. The germline V gene encodes CDR1 MNHEY and CDR2 SVGAGI. This CDR3 is 16 amino acids long. This CDR3 reads CASSYSNRGMNTEALF. CDR3 coding DNA: TGTGCCAGCAGTTACTCCAACAGGGGTATGAACACTGAAGCTCTCTTT.

This clonotype was observed at least ten times. The chain has TRBV7-2 and TRBJ1-5, with D hard to call. CDR1 is SGHTA and CDR2 is FQGNSA in the germline V gene. The CDR3 is made up of 13 amino acids. Trimming pared 5 bases from V and 3 bases from J, leaving 8 bases between. DNA for the CDR3: TGTGCCAGCAGCCCTCTGAACAATCAGCCCCAGCATTTT. Its translation is CASSPLNNQPQHF.

This clonotype has at least ten counts. The J gene is TRBJ2-1, the V gene TRBV6-1; tentatively, D is TRBD1 (6 bases). V was pared by 1 base and J by 1 base, with 14 bases between. This CDR3 has 17 residues. Germline V CDR1 and CDR2: MNHNS, SASEGT. CDR3 residues: CASSEGGGEGSYNEQFF. In DNA, the CDR3 is TGTGCCAGCAGTGAAGGAGGGGGAGAGGGATCCTACAATGAGCAGTTCTTC.

This clonotype was observed a handful of times. The chain has TRBV12-3 or TRBV12-4 and TRBJ2-3, with 9 bases matching TRBD2. J lost 6 bases, V lost 6 bases, and 7 bases had no gene match. This CDR3 has 14 residues. CDR3 nucleotide sequence: TGTGCCAGCAGCTTTAGCGGGGGCTTCGATACGCAGTATTTT. Translating gives CASSFSGGFDTQYF.

This rearrangement joins TRBV7-9 to TRBJ1-1, with D hard to call. Germline CDR1 is SEHNR and CDR2 is FQNEAQ (reference sequence). V lost 5 bases, J lost 1 base, and 14 bases lay in between. The CDR3 runs to 15 residues. CDR3 region: CASSHVRRKNTEAFF. The CDR3, as DNA: TGTGCCAGCAGCCATGTAAGGCGGAAGAACACTGAAGCTTTCTTT.